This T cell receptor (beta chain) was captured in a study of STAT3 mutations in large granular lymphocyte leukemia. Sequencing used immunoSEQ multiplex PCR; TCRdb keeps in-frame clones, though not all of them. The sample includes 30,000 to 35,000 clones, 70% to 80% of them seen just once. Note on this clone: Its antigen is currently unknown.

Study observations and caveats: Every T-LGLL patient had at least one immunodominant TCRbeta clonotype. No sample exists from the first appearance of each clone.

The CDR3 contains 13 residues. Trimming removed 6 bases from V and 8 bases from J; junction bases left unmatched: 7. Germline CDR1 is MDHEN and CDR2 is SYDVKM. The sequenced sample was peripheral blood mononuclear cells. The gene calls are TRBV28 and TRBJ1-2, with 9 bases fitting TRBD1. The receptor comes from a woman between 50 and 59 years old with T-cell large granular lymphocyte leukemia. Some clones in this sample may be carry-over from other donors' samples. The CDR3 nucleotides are TGTGCCAGCAGACCACAGGGGGCGCAGGGCTACACCTTC. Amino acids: CASRPQGAQGYTF.